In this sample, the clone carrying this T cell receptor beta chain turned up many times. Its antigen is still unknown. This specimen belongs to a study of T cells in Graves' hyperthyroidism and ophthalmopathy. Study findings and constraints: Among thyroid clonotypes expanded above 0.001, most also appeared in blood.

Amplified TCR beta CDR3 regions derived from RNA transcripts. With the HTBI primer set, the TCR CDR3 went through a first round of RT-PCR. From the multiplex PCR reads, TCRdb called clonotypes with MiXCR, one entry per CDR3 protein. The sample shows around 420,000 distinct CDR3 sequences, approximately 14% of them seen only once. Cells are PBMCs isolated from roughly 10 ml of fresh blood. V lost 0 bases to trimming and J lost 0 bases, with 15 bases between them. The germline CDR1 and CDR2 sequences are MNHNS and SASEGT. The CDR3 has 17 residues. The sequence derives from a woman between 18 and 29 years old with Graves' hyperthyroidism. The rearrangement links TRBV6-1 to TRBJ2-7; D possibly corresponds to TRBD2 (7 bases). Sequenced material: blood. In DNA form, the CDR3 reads TGTGCCAGCAGTGAAGCGATAGGGGGGGGGCACTCCTACGAGCAGTACTTC. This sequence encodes CASSEAIGGGHSYEQYF.